The T cell receptor beta chain described here comes from a study of blood T cell repertoires in COVID-19. Study-wide context: Sites across the United States, Italy and Spain contributed samples from acute and convalescent COVID-19. Sample material is recorded as cDNA or gDNA derived from T cells, B-cell-depleted T cells, or PBMCs.

Methods used by the authors: Amplified reference gene primers provided the basis for estimating nucleated cell counts. The table came from immunoSEQ multiplex PCR; TCRdb's copy has only in-frame clones and leaves some out. V, J and clone size reflect that table, while D and trimming were determined from the DNA. The sample lists some 120,000 clones; around 76% were seen once. Germline V gene lookup returns CDR1 SNHLY and CDR2 FYNNEI. V dropped 11 bases and J dropped 4 bases, with 9 bases sitting between them. This CDR3 is built from 10 residues. Sequencing was done on a sample of peripheral blood. The TCR sequence derives from a man aged 55 to 70 with acute or convalescent COVID-19. This chain joins TRBV2 and TRBJ2-7, with D maybe TRBD2 (6 bases). CDR3 sequence reads: CAGRGYEQYF. CDR3 DNA sequence: TGTGCCGGTCGGGGGTACGAGCAGTACTTC.